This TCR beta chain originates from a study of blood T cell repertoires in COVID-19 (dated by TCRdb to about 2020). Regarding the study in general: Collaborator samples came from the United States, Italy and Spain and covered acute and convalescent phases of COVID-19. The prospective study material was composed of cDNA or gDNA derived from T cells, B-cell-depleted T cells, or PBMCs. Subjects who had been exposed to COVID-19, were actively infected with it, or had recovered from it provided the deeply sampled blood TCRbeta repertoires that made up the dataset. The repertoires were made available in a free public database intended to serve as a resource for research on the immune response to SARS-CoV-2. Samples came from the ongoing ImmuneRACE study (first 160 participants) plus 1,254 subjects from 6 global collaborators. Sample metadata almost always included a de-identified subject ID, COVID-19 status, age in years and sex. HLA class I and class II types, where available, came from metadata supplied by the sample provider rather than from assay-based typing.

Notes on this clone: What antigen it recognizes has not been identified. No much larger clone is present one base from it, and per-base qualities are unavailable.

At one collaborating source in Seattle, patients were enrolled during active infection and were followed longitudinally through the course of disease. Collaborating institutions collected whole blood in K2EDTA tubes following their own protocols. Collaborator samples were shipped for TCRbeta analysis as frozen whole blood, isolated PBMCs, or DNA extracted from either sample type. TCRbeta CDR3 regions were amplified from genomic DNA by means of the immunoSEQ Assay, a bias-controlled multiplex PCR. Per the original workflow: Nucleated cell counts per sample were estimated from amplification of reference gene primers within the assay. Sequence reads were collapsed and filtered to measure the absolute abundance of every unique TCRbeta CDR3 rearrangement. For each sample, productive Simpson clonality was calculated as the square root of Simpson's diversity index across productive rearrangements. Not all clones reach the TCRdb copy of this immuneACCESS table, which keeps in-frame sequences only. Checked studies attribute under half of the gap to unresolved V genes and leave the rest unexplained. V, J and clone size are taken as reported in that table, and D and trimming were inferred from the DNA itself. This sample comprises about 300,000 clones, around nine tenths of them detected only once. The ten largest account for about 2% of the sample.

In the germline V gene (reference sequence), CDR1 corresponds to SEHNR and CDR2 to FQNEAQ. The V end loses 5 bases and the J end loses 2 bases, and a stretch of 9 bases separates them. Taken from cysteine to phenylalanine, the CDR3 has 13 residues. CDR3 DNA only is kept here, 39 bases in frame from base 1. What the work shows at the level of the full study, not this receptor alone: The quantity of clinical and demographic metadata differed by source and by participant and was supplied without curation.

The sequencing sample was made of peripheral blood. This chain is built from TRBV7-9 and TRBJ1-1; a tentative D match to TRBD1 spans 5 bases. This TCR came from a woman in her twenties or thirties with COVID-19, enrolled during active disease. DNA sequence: TGTGCCAGCAGCCAGGGAAAAAACACTGAAGCTTTCTTT. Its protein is CASSQGKNTEAFF.